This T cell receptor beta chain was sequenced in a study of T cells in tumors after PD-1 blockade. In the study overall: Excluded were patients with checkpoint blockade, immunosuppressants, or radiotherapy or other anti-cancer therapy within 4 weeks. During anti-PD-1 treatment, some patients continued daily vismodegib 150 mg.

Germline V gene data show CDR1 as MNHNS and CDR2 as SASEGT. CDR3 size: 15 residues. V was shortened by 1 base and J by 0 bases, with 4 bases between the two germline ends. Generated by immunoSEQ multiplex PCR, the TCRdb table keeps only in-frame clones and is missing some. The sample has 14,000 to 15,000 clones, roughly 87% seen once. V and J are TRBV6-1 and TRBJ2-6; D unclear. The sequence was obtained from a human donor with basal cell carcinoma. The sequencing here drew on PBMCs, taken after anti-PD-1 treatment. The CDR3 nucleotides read TGTGCCAGCAGTGAAGGGGGCTCTGGGGCCAACGTCCTGACTTTC. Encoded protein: CASSEGGSGANVLTF.